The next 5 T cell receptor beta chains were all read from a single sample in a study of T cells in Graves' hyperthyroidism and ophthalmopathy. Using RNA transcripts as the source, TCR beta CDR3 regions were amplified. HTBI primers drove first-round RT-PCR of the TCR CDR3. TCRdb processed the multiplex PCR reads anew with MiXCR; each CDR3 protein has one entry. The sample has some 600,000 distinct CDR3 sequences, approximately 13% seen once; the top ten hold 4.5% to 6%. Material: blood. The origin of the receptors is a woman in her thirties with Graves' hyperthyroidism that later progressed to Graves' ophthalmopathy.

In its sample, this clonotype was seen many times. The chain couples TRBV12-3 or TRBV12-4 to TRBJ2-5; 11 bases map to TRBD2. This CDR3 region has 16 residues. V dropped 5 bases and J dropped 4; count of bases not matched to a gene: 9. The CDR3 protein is CASSPLAGGGAETQYF. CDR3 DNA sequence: TGTGCCAGCAGTCCTCTAGCGGGAGGAGGGGCAGAGACCCAGTACTTC.

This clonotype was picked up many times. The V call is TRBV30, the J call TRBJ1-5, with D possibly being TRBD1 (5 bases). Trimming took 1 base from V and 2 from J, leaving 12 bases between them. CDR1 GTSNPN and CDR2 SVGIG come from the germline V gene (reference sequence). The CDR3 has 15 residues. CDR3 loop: CAWSARVDRNQPQHF. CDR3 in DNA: TGTGCCTGGAGTGCCAGGGTGGACCGCAATCAGCCCCAGCATTTT.

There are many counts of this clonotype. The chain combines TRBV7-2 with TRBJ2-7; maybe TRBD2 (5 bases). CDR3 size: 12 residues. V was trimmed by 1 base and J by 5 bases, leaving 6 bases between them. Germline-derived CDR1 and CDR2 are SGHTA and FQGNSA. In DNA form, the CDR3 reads TGTGCCAGCAGCTTAGGGGAGCACGAGCAGTACTTC. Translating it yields CASSLGEHEQYF.

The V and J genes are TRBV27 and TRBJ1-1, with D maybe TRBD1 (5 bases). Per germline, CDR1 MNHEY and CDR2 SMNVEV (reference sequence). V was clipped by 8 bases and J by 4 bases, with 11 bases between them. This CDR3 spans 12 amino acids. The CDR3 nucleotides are TGTGCCAGCTCGGGGCTGAGCACTGAAGCTTTCTTT. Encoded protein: CASSGLSTEAFF.

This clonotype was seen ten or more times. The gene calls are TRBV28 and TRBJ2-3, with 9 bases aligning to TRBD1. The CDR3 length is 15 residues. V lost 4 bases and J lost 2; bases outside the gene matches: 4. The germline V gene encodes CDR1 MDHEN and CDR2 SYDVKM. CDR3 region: CASSSTGGPTDTQYF. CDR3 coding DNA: TGTGCCAGCAGTTCGACAGGGGGGCCCACAGATACGCAGTATTTT.